This entry concerns a single T cell receptor beta chain. It has no known antigen specificity. No base quality information exists; no much larger clone differs at one position. These data come from a study of T cell responses to AZD1222 COVID-19 vaccine (dated by TCRdb to about 2021). With regard to the full study: A total of around 240 trial participants underwent TCR sequencing, of whom around 200 received two doses of AZD1222 and about 26 received two doses of the MenACWY control vaccine. Trial participants were enrolled by age into 18-55, 56-69 and 70-plus year subgroups, with roughly 160, 29 and 62 TCR-sequenced participants respectively.

Findings and caveats that apply to the study as a whole: Participants were mostly white British and included more females than males, and it was suggested by the authors that clonal diversity may have been underestimated. Reportedly, close to half of the unique spike-specific TCRs recognized epitopes lying outside the regions that are mutated in the B.1.351 and B.1.1.7 variants. Conclusions about previously exposed vaccinees are limited because only a handful of AZD1222 recipients were SARS-CoV-2 seropositive at baseline. Vaccine-associated CD4 TCRs spanned the whole spike protein, with dominant responses in regions 160-218 and 743-854. In the small 56-69-year group, the increase in depth fell short of significance, most likely because of low power. Because no day 14 peak-response samples were available, the repertoires could be characterized only after the peak T cell response. After two AZD1222 doses, spike-specific TCR breadth and depth were significantly higher than at day 0 and than in MenACWY recipients.

In light of the paper, this sample's time point label describes: about 28 days (+/-7) after the second vaccine dose. Because spike-specific TCR depth and breadth did not differ between the two schedules, AZD1222 recipients who got a second dose at roughly 4 weeks were pooled with those who got a second dose at roughly 12 weeks. Vaccinee samples came from UK trials COV001 and COV002, including a single-blind randomized controlled phase 2/3 trial of AZD1222 (ChAdOx1 nCoV-19) in healthy adults. For TCRbeta chain sequencing, PBMC samples were collected from trial participants at day 0 and at day 28 after the second dose. Counted from cysteine to phenylalanine, this CDR3 has 14 amino acids. Of all the DNA, just the CDR3 is kept, 42 bases in frame from base 1. Deletion took 0 bases off V and 1 base off J, with a span of 7 bases between the germline ends. CDR1 and CDR2 are drawn from the germline V gene (reference sequence): SEHNR, FQNEAQ.

The CDR3 regions of human TCRbeta chains were analyzed by immunosequencing. The published analysis was carried out like this. Repertoire TCRs were matched against a reference library of SARS-CoV-2-specific TCRs generated with the MIRA antigen-specificity platform. Breadth meant the fraction of unique TCRs that were SARS-CoV-2-associated, whereas depth meant the fraction of total T cells that were SARS-CoV-2-associated. Using the MIRA data, every spike-specific TCR was mapped to the spike region that the TCR reacted to and assigned to either a CD4 or a CD8 class. Log10-transformed breadth and depth values were compared by one-way ANOVA with Sidak's multiple comparisons tests. TCRdb obtained this table from immuneACCESS and retained in-frame rearrangements with V and J assigned. These tables miss some clones; where compared with another copy, unresolved V genes account for less than half of the shortfall, and the remainder is unexplained. V, J and clone size reflect that table, while D and trimming were determined from the DNA. A total of approximately 120,000 clones appear in this sample, 70% to 90% of them only once. The ten largest make up 4.4% of the sample.

The sequence derives from an adult who received the AZD1222 COVID-19 vaccine. The sequences come from peripheral blood, collected 28 days after the second AZD1222 dose. This receptor chain uses TRBV7-9 and TRBJ2-7; confidence is insufficient to name the D gene. In nucleotides, the sequence is TGTGCCAGCAGCTTAGCCGCGATTTCCTACGAGCAGTACTTC. It translates as CASSLAAISYEQYF.